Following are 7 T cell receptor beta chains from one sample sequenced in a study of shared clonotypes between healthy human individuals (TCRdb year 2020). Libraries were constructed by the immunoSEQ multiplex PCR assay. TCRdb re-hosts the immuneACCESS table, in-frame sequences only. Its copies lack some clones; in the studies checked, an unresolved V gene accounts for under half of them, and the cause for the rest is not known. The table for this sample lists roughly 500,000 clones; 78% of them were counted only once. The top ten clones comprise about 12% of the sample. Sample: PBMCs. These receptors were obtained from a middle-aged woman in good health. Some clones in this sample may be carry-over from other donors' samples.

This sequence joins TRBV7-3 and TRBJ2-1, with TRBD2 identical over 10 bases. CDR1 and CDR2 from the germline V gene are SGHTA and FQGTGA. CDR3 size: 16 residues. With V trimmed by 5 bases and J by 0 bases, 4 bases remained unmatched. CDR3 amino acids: CASSKLAGLSYNEQFF. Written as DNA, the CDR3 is TGTGCCAGCAGCAAACTAGCGGGACTCTCCTACAATGAGCAGTTCTTC.

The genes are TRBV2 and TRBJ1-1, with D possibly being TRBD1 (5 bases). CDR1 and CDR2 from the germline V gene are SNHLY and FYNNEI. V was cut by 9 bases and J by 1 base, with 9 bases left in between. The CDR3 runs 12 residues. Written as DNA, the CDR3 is TGTGCCAGAGGGACGGCGAACACTGAAGCTTTCTTT. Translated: CARGTANTEAFF. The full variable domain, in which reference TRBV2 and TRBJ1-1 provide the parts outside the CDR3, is EPEVTQTPSHQVTQMGQEVILRCVPISNHLYFYWYRQILGQKVEFLVSFYNNEISEKSEIFDDQFSVERPDGSNFTLKIRSTKLEDSAMYFCARGTANTEAFFGQGTRLTVV.

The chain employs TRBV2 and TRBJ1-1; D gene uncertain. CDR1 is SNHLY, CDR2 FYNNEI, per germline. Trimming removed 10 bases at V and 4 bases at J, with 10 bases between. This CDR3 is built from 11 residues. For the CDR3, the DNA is TGTGCCACCGAAGGAGGCACTGAAGCTTTCTTT. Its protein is CATEGGTEAFF.

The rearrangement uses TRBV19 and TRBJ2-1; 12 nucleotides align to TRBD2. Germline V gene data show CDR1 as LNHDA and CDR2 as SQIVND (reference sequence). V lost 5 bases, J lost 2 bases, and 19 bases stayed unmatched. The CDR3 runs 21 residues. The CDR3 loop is CASSPGLAGTIGGTPYNEQFF. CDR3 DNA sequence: TGTGCCAGTAGTCCGGGACTAGCGGGTACCATAGGGGGTACTCCCTACAATGAGCAGTTCTTC. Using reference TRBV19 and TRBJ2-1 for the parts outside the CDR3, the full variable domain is DGGITQSPKYLFRKEGQNVTLSCEQNLNHDAMYWYRQDPGQGLRLIYYSQIVNDFQKGDIAEGYSVSREKKESFPLTVTSAQKNPTAFYLCASSPGLAGTIGGTPYNEQFFGPGTRLTVL.

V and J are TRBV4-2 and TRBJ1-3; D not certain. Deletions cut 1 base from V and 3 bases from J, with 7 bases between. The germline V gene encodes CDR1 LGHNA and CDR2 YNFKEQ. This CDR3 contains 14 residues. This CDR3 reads CASSQAYDGNTIYF. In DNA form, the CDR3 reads TGTGCCAGCAGCCAAGCTTATGATGGAAACACCATATATTTT.

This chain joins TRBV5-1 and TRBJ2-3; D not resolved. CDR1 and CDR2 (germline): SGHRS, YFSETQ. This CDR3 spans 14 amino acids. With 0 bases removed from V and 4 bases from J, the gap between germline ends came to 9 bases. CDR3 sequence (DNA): TGCGCCAGCAGCTTGGGATGGAAGGCAGATACGCAGTATTTT. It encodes CASSLGWKADTQYF.

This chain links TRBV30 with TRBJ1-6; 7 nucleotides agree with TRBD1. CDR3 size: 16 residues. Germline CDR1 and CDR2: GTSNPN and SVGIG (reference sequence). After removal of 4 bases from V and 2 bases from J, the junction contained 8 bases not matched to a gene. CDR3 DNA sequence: TGTGCCTGGACTCTGACAGGGAGGCCCTATAATTCACCCCTCCACTTT. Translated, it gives CAWTLTGRPYNSPLHF.